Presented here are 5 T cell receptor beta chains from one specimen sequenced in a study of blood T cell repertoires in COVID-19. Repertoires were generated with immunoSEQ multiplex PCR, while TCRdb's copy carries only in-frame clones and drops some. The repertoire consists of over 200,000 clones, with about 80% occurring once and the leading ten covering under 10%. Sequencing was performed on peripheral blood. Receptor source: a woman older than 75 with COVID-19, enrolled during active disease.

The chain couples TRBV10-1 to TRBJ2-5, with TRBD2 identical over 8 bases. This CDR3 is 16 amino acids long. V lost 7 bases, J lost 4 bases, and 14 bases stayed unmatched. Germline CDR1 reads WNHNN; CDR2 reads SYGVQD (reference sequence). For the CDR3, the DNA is TGCGCCAGCACCCTAGGTCCGGGGGGGGCCGTAGAGACCCAGTACTTC. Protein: CASTLGPGGAVETQYF.

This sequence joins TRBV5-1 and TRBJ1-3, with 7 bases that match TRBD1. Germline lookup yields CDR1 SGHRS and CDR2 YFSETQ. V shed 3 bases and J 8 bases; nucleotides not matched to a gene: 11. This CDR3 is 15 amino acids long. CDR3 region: CASSSSGTVGDTIYF. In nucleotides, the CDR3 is TGCGCCAGCAGCTCATCCGGGACAGTGGGGGACACCATATATTTT.

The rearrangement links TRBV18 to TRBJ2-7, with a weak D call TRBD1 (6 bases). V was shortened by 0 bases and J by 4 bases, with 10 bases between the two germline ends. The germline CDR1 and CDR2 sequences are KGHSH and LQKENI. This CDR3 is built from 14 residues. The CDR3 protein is CASSPPTGSYEQYF. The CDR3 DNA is TGTGCCAGCTCACCACCGACAGGATCGTACGAGCAGTACTTC.

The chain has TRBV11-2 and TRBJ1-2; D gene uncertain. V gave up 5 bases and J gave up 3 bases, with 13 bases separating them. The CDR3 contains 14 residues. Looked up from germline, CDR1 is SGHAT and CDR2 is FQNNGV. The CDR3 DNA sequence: TGTGCCAGCAGCAAGAGGTACCCAGACTATGGCTACACCTTC. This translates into CASSKRYPDYGYTF.

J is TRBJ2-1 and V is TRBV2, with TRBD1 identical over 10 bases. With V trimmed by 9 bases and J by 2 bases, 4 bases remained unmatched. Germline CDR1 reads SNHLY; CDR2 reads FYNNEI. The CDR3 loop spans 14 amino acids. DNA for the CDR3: TGTGCCAGTCGACAGGGGGCGGCCTACAATGAGCAGTTCTTC. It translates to CASRQGAAYNEQFF.